This T cell receptor beta chain was identified during a study of blood T cell repertoires in COVID-19. Background on the study: PBMCs, B-cell-depleted T cells, or T cells were the source of the cDNA or gDNA that made up the material.

This clone is a singleton in its sample. Under the authors' procedure: Estimates of nucleated cell counts were drawn from the amplification of reference gene primers. The method was immunoSEQ multiplex PCR; TCRdb's version includes in-frame clones alone and lacks a portion of them. V and J calls plus clone size are reproduced from that table; the DNA served to infer D and trimming. Among roughly 140,000 clones listed, around 91% were seen once. CDR1 is MDHEN and CDR2 is SYDVKM in the germline V gene. CDR3 length: 17 residues. V trimming: 3 bases; J trimming: 2 bases; junction bases outside the gene matches: 5.

The clonotype originates from a woman aged 55-69 years with active COVID-19. This rearrangement joins TRBV28 to TRBJ1-5; 12 nucleotides align to TRBD1. The sequenced material came from peripheral blood. CDR3 in DNA: TGTGCCAGCAGTTTGATTGGGACAGGGGGCGGCAATCAGCCCCAGCATTTT. It encodes CASSLIGTGGGNQPQHF.